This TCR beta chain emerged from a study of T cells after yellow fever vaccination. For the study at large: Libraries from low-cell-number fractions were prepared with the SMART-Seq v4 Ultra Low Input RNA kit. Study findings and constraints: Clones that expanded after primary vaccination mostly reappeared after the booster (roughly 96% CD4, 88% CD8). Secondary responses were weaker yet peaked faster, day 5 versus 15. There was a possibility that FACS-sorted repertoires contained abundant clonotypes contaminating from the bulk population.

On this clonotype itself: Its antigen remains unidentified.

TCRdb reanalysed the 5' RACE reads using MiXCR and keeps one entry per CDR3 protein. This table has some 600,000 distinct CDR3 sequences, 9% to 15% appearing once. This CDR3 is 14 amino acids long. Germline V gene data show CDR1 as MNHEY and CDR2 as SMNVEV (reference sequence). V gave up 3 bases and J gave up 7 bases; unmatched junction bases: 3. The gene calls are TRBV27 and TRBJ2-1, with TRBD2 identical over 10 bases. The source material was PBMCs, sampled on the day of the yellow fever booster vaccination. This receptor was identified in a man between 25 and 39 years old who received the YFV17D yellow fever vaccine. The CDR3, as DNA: TGTGCCAGCAGTTTTTTACTAGCGGGAAATGAGCAGTTCTTC. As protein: CASSFLLAGNEQFF.